This entry is about one TCR beta chain. The source of the sample is a study of PD-1 blockade in classical Hodgkin lymphoma. Time point indicated: cycle 4 day 1 (C4D1), after less than seven weeks of nivolumab. Each and every patient relapsed after autologous stem cell transplantation, and patients got differing brentuximab vedotin exposure. CDR1 is SGHAT, CDR2 FQNNGV, per germline. The CDR3 extends over 14 amino acids. V gave up 1 base and J gave up 2 bases, with 9 bases separating them. Method: immunoSEQ multiplex PCR; TCRdb's copy keeps in-frame clones and lacks some. Of about 90,000 clones listed, nearly 85% are singletons.

This specimen was peripheral blood mononuclear cells (PBMCs), taken before the fourth cycle of nivolumab. The chain uses TRBV11-2 and TRBJ2-7, with no clear D. This TCR was sampled from a human donor with classical Hodgkin lymphoma. CDR3 in DNA: TGTGCCAGCAGCTTAGTCGGGCAGGCCTACGAGCAGTACTTC. Translated, it gives CASSLVGQAYEQYF. Supplemented by reference TRBV11-2 and TRBJ2-7, the full variable domain reads EAGVAQSPRYKIIEKRQSVAFWCNPISGHATLYWYQQILGQGPKLLIQFQNNGVVDDSQLPKDRFSAERLKGVDSTLKIQPAKLEDSAVYLCASSLVGQAYEQYFGPGTRLTVT.